This record covers a single T cell receptor beta chain. In the source study's methods: Counts of nucleated cells, estimated from reference gene primer amplification, were obtained. Produced via immunoSEQ multiplex PCR; TCRdb's table is partial and in-frame only. V and J calls plus clone size are reproduced from that table; the DNA served to infer D and trimming. The table records roughly 49,000 clones, around 87% of them present only once. The sample belongs to a study of blood T cell repertoires in COVID-19. Study as a whole: Acute-phase and convalescent COVID-19 samples originated in the United States, Italy and Spain. In each case, the material was cDNA or gDNA derived from T cells, B-cell-depleted T cells, or PBMCs.

Germline lookup yields CDR1 MGHRA and CDR2 YSYEKL. This CDR3 comprises 15 residues. V lost 3 bases, J lost 7 bases, and 7 bases stayed unmatched. Material: peripheral blood. This chain joins TRBV4-1 and TRBJ1-5; 9 nucleotides align to TRBD1. The receptor's source is a man aged 50 to 59 with active COVID-19. CDR3 loop: CASSQTQGAGQPQHF. The CDR3 DNA reads as TGCGCCAGCAGCCAGACACAGGGGGCGGGCCAGCCCCAGCATTTT.